What follows are 9 T cell receptor beta chains derived from one specimen sequenced in a study of shared clonotypes between healthy human individuals. Cells designated naive CD8 were CD45RO-negative and were positively selected for CCR7, with terminally differentiated effector memory CD45RA+ cells excluded. Clones were read by immunoSEQ multiplex PCR, and TCRdb kept only the in-frame ones, dropping some. The table has some 800,000 clones, approximately 92% seen once. The sequenced sample was naive CD8+ T cells sorted from blood. The origin of the receptors is a man aged 25-45 years in good health.

J is TRBJ1-2 and V is TRBV2, with TRBD1 matching over 10 bases. This CDR3 spans 15 amino acids. V gave up 5 bases and J gave up 4 bases; unmatched junction bases: 7. Germline V gene data show CDR1 as SNHLY and CDR2 as FYNNEI. CDR3 DNA: TGTGCCAGCAGTTGGGGGACAGGGGAGGTCTATGGCTACACCTTC. This gives the protein CASSWGTGEVYGYTF.

Notes on this clone: This same CDR3 is encoded by further DNA sequences in the sample. The V and J genes are TRBV6-5 and TRBJ2-7; D remains unclear. Looked up from germline, CDR1 is MNHEY and CDR2 is SVGAGI. V lost 6 bases and J 4 bases, leaving 10 bases between the germline ends. The length of the CDR3 is 12 residues. The CDR3 loop reads CASSRTAYEQYF. Written as DNA, the CDR3 is TGTGCCAGCAGCCGTACCGCTTACGAGCAGTACTTC.

The J gene is TRBJ1-2, the V gene TRBV7-8; D gene uncertain. Trimming pared 2 bases from V and 8 bases from J, leaving 9 bases between. The CDR3 has 12 amino acids. Germline values: CDR1 SGHVS, CDR2 FQNEAQ. CDR3 DNA: TGTGCCAGCAGCTTATCTTCGGACGGCTACACCTTC. The encoded protein is CASSLSSDGYTF.

This chain links TRBV27 with TRBJ2-3; maybe TRBD1 (6 bases). CDR3 length equals 13 residues. Germline CDR1 and CDR2: MNHEY and SMNVEV (reference sequence). Trimming removed 8 bases from V and 3 bases from J, with 12 bases in between. CDR3 nucleotide sequence: TGTGCCAGCGGAATTGGGACAACAGATACGCAGTATTTT. Translation: CASGIGTTDTQYF.

V and J are TRBV7-9 and TRBJ2-2, with 8 bases that match TRBD1. The CDR3 has 18 amino acids. V was clipped by 2 bases and J by 0 bases; unmatched bases: 8. Germline CDR1 and CDR2: SEHNR and FQNEAQ (reference sequence). DNA of the CDR3: TGTGCCAGCAGCTTAATCTTTGGACAGGGCGCGAACACCGGGGAGCTGTTTTTT. This codes for CASSLIFGQGANTGELFF.

The genes are TRBV4-3 and TRBJ2-1, with 9 positions matching TRBD1. The V and J ends lost 4 bases and 2 bases, in that order; junction bases with no gene match: 6. The CDR3 has 16 residues. Germline CDR1 reads LGHNA; CDR2 reads YSLEER. CDR3 residues: CASSPGTGFAYNEQFF. In DNA form, the CDR3 reads TGCGCCAGCAGCCCGGGGACAGGGTTCGCCTACAATGAGCAGTTCTTC.

The chain has TRBV30 and TRBJ2-7; TRBD2 aligns across 8 bases. Germline V CDR1 and CDR2: GTSNPN, SVGIG (reference sequence). The CDR3 spans 14 residues. V lost 2 bases, J lost 6 bases, and 9 bases stayed unmatched. In nucleotides, the CDR3 is TGTGCCTGGAGTTGGGTCGGGAGGGCTGGCGAGCAGTACTTC. Translated: CAWSWVGRAGEQYF.

This chain links TRBV2 with TRBJ2-3; unclear D gene. The germline gives CDR1 SNHLY, CDR2 FYNNEI. The CDR3 is 15 amino acids. V was shortened by 10 bases and J by 0 bases, with 17 bases between the two germline ends. Here the CDR3 reads CATPRFQLSTDTQYF. CDR3 sequence (DNA): TGTGCCACCCCGAGGTTCCAATTAAGCACAGATACGCAGTATTTT.

The chain has TRBV18 and TRBJ2-7; perhaps TRBD2 as D (6 bases). Germline loops: CDR1 KGHSH, CDR2 LQKENI. Between the trimmed V and J ends, which lost 3 bases and 5 bases, there was a span of 8 bases. The CDR3 extends over 12 amino acids. The CDR3 region has the DNA TGTGCCAGCTCACCTGGGAGGCACGAGCAGTACTTC. Protein sequence: CASSPGRHEQYF.